This is a list of T cell receptor beta chains from one sample in a study of cytomegalovirus exposure and HLA in healthy donors. Measured with immunoSEQ multiplex PCR; TCRdb has only the in-frame clones, and not every one. In all, the sample yields 150,000 or so clones. The specimen sequenced was PBMCs. The receptors here all came from a woman between 45 and 65 years old in good health and CMV-seronegative. Both conserved end residues are part of each CDR3. The D gene is left open where the match is weak.

TRBV4-2	TRBJ1-2	TRBD1	CASSQEFGGGYGGYTF	TGTGCCAGCAGCCAAGAATTTGGAGGGGGCTACGGTGGCTACACCTTC
TRBV4-1	TRBJ2-7	.	CASSTSSDPRGYEQYF	TGCGCCAGCAGCACTTCCTCGGACCCGCGGGGCTACGAGCAGTACTTC
TRBV4-2	TRBJ2-2	TRBD2	CASSRGLAGTPGELFF	TGTGCCAGCAGCCGGGGACTAGCGGGAACTCCCGGGGAGCTGTTTTTT
TRBV7-2	TRBJ2-2	TRBD2	CASSISGAGGTGELFF	TGTGCCAGCAGCATTAGCGGAGCGGGGGGCACCGGGGAGCTGTTTTTT
TRBV5-1	TRBJ2-4	.	CASSLVGRDDIQYF	TGCGCCAGCAGCTTGGTCGGTCGGGATGACATTCAGTACTTC
TRBV7-2	TRBJ2-7	.	CASSFHRTDAYEQYF	TGTGCCAGCAGCTTTCACCGGACAGATGCCTACGAGCAGTACTTC
TRBV19	TRBJ1-2	.	CASIGKEGIYGYTF	TGTGCCAGTATAGGAAAGGAGGGGATCTATGGCTACACCTTC
TRBV9	TRBJ2-3	.	CASSGGPDTQYF	TGTGCCAGCAGCGGAGGCCCAGATACGCAGTATTTT
TRBV28	TRBJ2-7	.	CASRTRLEQYF	TGTGCCAGCAGGACCAGGCTCGAGCAGTACTTC
TRBV6-1	TRBJ1-1	.	CASSETLNTEAFF	TGTGCCAGCAGTGAAACTCTAAACACTGAAGCTTTCTTT
TRBV2	TRBJ2-5	.	CASSVRVGETQYF	TGTGCCAGCAGTGTTCGGGTAGGAGAGACCCAGTACTTC
TRBV5-6	TRBJ2-1	.	CASSLSDFLGEEQFF	TGTGCCAGCAGCCTGTCGGACTTTTTAGGTGAAGAGCAGTTCTTC
TRBV10-3	TRBJ1-1	.	CAIRNRANTEAFF	TGTGCCATACGAAACAGGGCCAACACTGAAGCTTTCTTT
TRBV29-1	TRBJ2-1	TRBD1	CSVSKDRYNEQFF	TGCAGCGTTTCTAAGGACAGGTACAATGAGCAGTTCTTC
TRBV7-9	TRBJ2-7	TRBD1	CASKPMGTAIYEQYF	TGTGCCAGCAAGCCAATGGGGACAGCAATCTACGAGCAGTACTTC
TRBV7-9	TRBJ1-5	TRBD1	CASSTTGLGNQPQHF	TGTGCCAGCAGCACGACAGGGTTGGGGAATCAGCCCCAGCATTTT
TRBV4-1	TRBJ1-4	.	CASSHAGLWGTNEKLFF	TGCGCCAGCAGCCACGCCGGACTGTGGGGAACTAATGAAAAACTGTTTTTT
TRBV28	TRBJ1-5	TRBD1	CASSLRRGRNQPQHF	TGTGCCAGCAGTTTAAGGAGGGGGCGGAATCAGCCCCAGCATTTT
TRBV28	TRBJ2-3	.	CASSNPRLATDTQYF	TGTGCCAGCAGTAACCCTCGCCTAGCTACAGATACGCAGTATTTT
TRBV4-1	TRBJ1-5	.	CASSQVQGQAQPQHF	TGCGCCAGCAGCCAAGTCCAGGGGCAGGCTCAGCCCCAGCATTTT
TRBV9	TRBJ2-5	.	CASSVGGFETQYF	TGTGCCAGCAGCGTAGGAGGGTTCGAGACCCAGTACTTC
TRBV27	TRBJ2-1	.	CASSAAWHRASYNEQFF	TGTGCCAGCAGTGCAGCTTGGCACAGGGCCTCCTACAATGAGCAGTTCTTC
TRBV19	TRBJ1-5	TRBD1	CASSFDRDGQPQHF	TGTGCCAGTAGTTTCGACAGGGACGGACAGCCCCAGCATTTT
TRBV7-2	TRBJ2-7	TRBD2	CASSWTTGTSGTVQEQYF	TGTGCCAGCAGCTGGACGACCGGGACTAGCGGGACGGTTCAAGAGCAGTACTTC
TRBV20-1	TRBJ2-7	.	CSARGSRVQYF	TGCAGTGCTAGAGGGTCACGCGTGCAGTACTTC
TRBV5-1	TRBJ2-7	.	CASSSDSYEQYF	TGCGCCAGCAGCTCAGACAGCTACGAGCAGTACTTC
TRBV5-1	TRBJ1-4	.	CASGRRENEKLFF	TGCGCCAGCGGCCGGAGAGAAAATGAAAAACTGTTTTTT
TRBV4-3	TRBJ1-1	TRBD1	CASSQEGQGRSGTEAFF	TGCGCCAGCAGCCAAGAAGGACAGGGAAGGTCGGGCACTGAAGCTTTCTTT
TRBV18	TRBJ2-1	TRBD1	CASSPGQGSYNEQFF	TGTGCCAGCTCACCCGGACAGGGATCCTACAATGAGCAGTTCTTC
TRBV27	TRBJ2-2	TRBD1	CASPPLAGGNTGELFF	TGTGCCAGCCCCCCTCTGGCAGGGGGAAACACCGGGGAGCTGTTTTTT
TRBV1	TRBJ2-3	.	CTSSQLTSSTDTQYF	TGCACCAGCAGCCAACTGACTTCTAGTACAGATACGCAGTATTTT
TRBV30	TRBJ2-5	TRBD2	CAWSVRVAGPPETQYF	TGTGCCTGGAGTGTAAGGGTAGCGGGGCCCCCCGAGACCCAGTACTTC
TRBV7-3	TRBJ2-3	TRBD1	CASSIRTGLGTDTQYF	TGTGCCAGCAGCATTAGGACAGGTCTAGGGACAGATACGCAGTATTTT
TRBV18	TRBJ2-1	TRBD2	CASSPTAGGGNEQFF	TGTGCCAGCTCACCAACAGCGGGAGGGGGCAATGAGCAGTTCTTC
TRBV7-3	TRBJ2-2	.	CASSLYRTLNTGELFF	TGTGCCAGCAGCTTATATCGGACACTGAACACCGGGGAGCTGTTTTTT
TRBV27	TRBJ1-2	.	CASSRQGIYGYTF	TGTGCCAGCAGTCGCCAGGGTATCTATGGCTACACCTTC
TRBV15	TRBJ2-1	TRBD1	CATSTIDGTGDNEQFF	TGTGCCACCAGCACCATCGACGGGACAGGGGACAATGAGCAGTTCTTC
TRBV28	TRBJ2-3	.	CASSSVTSGFTDTQYF	TGTGCCAGCAGTTCCGTCACCTCTGGCTTCACAGATACGCAGTATTTT
TRBV30	TRBJ2-5	TRBD1	CAWSAGGPVGTQYF	TGTGCCTGGAGTGCAGGGGGACCGGTGGGGACCCAGTACTTC
TRBV19	TRBJ2-5	TRBD2	CASSLREGTETQYF	TGTGCCAGTAGTCTGCGGGAGGGCACGGAGACCCAGTACTTC
TRBV5-1	TRBJ2-7	TRBD2	CASSDPSGSSYEQYF	TGCGCCAGCAGCGACCCTAGCGGATCCTCCTACGAGCAGTACTTC
TRBV6-6	TRBJ1-2	.	CASSYVQKTF	TGTGCCAGCAGTTACGTCCAGAAAACCTTC
TRBV4-2	TRBJ2-2	TRBD2	CASSLSGREAGELFF	TGTGCCAGCAGTCTTAGCGGGAGGGAGGCCGGGGAGCTGTTTTTT
TRBV7-3	TRBJ1-2	.	CASSHRDNYGYTF	TGTGCCAGCAGTCACAGGGATAACTATGGCTACACCTTC
TRBV7-2	TRBJ2-7	TRBD2	CASSLVSGGNSYEQYF	TGTGCCAGCAGCTTAGTTAGCGGGGGGAACTCCTACGAGCAGTACTTC
TRBV9	TRBJ2-3	TRBD1	CASSDGTASYTDTQYF	TGTGCCAGCAGCGACGGGACAGCTTCTTACACAGATACGCAGTATTTT
TRBV10-2	TRBJ1-5	.	CASSDGYQPQHF	TGCGCCAGCAGTGACGGGTATCAGCCCCAGCATTTT
TRBV18	TRBJ1-3	.	CASSTASSGNTIYF	TGTGCCAGCTCCACCGCGAGCTCTGGAAACACCATATATTTT
TRBV29-1	TRBJ1-1	TRBD1	CSVNPGGGVNTEAFF	TGCAGCGTTAACCCAGGGGGCGGGGTGAACACTGAAGCTTTCTTT